The source of this T cell receptor (beta chain) is a study of blood T cell repertoires in COVID-19. In the study overall: Acute-phase and convalescent COVID-19 samples originated in the United States, Italy and Spain. Sample material is recorded as cDNA or gDNA derived from T cells, B-cell-depleted T cells, or PBMCs.

This table comes from immunoSEQ multiplex PCR, and its TCRdb copy is limited to in-frame clones, with some not included. The profile covers 200,000 or so clones, with approximately 84% appearing a single time and more than 5.5% taken by the ten largest. The CDR3 extends over 16 amino acids. Trimming removed 2 bases at V and 9 bases at J, with 17 bases between. Germline lookup yields CDR1 LGHNT and CDR2 FRNRAP. Material: peripheral blood. The V gene is TRBV12-5, the J gene TRBJ1-6; D unclear. This sequence was found in a man of 80 years or more with acute or convalescent COVID-19. Here the CDR3 DNA reads TGTGCTAGTGGTTTGCTTCCGTGGGCTGCCGGTTCACCCCTCCACTTT. Amino acids: CASGLLPWAAGSPLHF.